Each of the 20 T cell receptor beta chains below was sequenced from the same sample in a study of PD-1 blockade in classical Hodgkin lymphoma. Data came from immunoSEQ multiplex PCR; TCRdb stores just in-frame clones and leaves some out. The sample gives about 24,000 clones, roughly 80% of which show up once; roughly 20% is in the top ten. Time point given: cycle 4 day 1 (C4D1), after five to seven weeks of nivolumab. Following autologous stem cell transplantation, relapse occurred in every patient, and exposure to brentuximab vedotin varied. This material consisted of peripheral blood mononuclear cells (PBMCs), taken before the fourth cycle of nivolumab. The receptors shown here come from a human donor with classical Hodgkin lymphoma.

The chain uses TRBV6-6 and TRBJ1-1, with 7 nucleotides matching TRBD1. Germline CDR1 MNHNY, CDR2 SVGAGI (reference sequence). CDR3 size: 14 residues. Losses at the gene ends were 2 bases for V and 1 base for J; bases not matched to a gene: 1. The CDR3 nucleotides are TGTGCCAGCAGTTACGGGACAGCGAACACTGAAGCTTTCTTT. Amino acid sequence: CASSYGTANTEAFF.

The V and J genes are TRBV5-4 and TRBJ2-3; a possible D gene is TRBD1 (6 bases). Germline V gives CDR1 SGHNT, CDR2 YYREEE (reference sequence). This CDR3 is 15 amino acids long. V was trimmed by 0 bases and J by 5 bases, leaving 13 bases between them. The CDR3 DNA reads as TGTGCCAGCAGCTTGGCCCGGCAGGGGCTAGATACGCAGTATTTT. Translated, it gives CASSLARQGLDTQYF.

The genes are TRBV13 and TRBJ1-3, with unresolved D. Trimming took off 5 bases at V and 5 bases at J, with 16 bases between the two ends. The CDR3 covers 15 residues. Germline V gene data show CDR1 as PRHDT and CDR2 as FYEKMQ (reference sequence). CDR3 nucleotide sequence: TGTGCCAGCAGCCCTCGTCGGCAGCCTCGAAACACCATATATTTT. Its protein is CASSPRRQPRNTIYF. Combining the CDR3 with reference TRBV13 and TRBJ1-3 gives the whole variable domain AAGVIQSPRHLIKEKRETATLKCYPIPRHDTVYWYQQGPGQDPQFLISFYEKMQSDKGSIPDRFSAQQFSDYHSELNMSSLELGDSALYFCASSPRRQPRNTIYFGEGSWLTVV.

The chain links TRBV10-1 to TRBJ2-3; a possible D gene is TRBD2 (5 bases). Trimming cost V 0 bases and J 6 bases, with 13 bases left between them. The germline V gene has CDR1 WNHNN and CDR2 SYGVQD (reference sequence). The CDR3 consists of 15 residues. CDR3 coding DNA: TGCGCCAGCAGTGAGTCGTATGACTATAGGGATACGCAGTATTTT. Its protein is CASSESYDYRDTQYF.

In this sample, this clone turned up a few times. This chain connects TRBV27 to TRBJ1-4, with 7 bases aligning to TRBD1. The germline V gene encodes CDR1 MNHEY and CDR2 SMNVEV (reference sequence). This CDR3 is 14 amino acids long. Trimming took 6 bases from V and 7 from J; bases not matched to a gene: 8. The CDR3 coding sequence is TGTGCCAGCAGCTGGGACAGTAATCTTGAAAAACTGTTTTTT. It yields the protein CASSWDSNLEKLFF.

The genes are TRBV6-5 and TRBJ1-2; D gene unclear. The length of the CDR3 is 14 residues. Trimming left V 2 bases short and J 0 bases short, with 7 bases between. Germline loops: CDR1 MNHEY, CDR2 SVGAGI. For the CDR3, the DNA is TGTGCCAGCAGTTACGGGGAAACTAACTATGGCTACACCTTC. Protein: CASSYGETNYGYTF.

The CDR3 DNA reads as TGTGCCAGCAGTGAGGCCGACGTGGACGGGGAGCTGTTTTTT. Amino acids: CASSEADVDGELFF. This chain joins TRBV2 and TRBJ2-2, with D uncertain. The CDR3 consists of 14 residues. Trimming left V 3 bases short and J 7 bases short, with 12 bases between. Germline CDR1 is SNHLY and CDR2 is FYNNEI.

The chain uses TRBV5-6 and TRBJ1-3; D unresolved. In germline, CDR1 is SGHDT, CDR2 YYEEEE. The CDR3 length is 15 residues. The germline V and J ends were trimmed by 2 bases and 0 bases, with 9 bases remaining between them. The CDR3 nucleotides are TGTGCCAGCAGCTTTAGTAGTTTCTCTGGAAACACCATATATTTT. Encoded protein: CASSFSSFSGNTIYF.

The chain links TRBV27 to TRBJ1-4; D possibly corresponds to TRBD1 (6 bases). Germline V gene lookup returns CDR1 MNHEY and CDR2 SMNVEV (reference sequence). The CDR3 spans 16 residues. Trimming took 2 bases from V and 0 from J, leaving 10 bases between them. CDR3: CASSLRSGATNEKLFF. In DNA, the CDR3 is TGTGCCAGCAGTTTAAGATCAGGGGCAACTAATGAAAAACTGTTTTTT.

The J gene is TRBJ2-3, the V gene TRBV4-2, with 13 bases matching TRBD2. Trimming removed 0 bases from V and 4 bases from J; junction bases left unmatched: 7. The CDR3 is made up of 18 amino acids. Germline V gene data show CDR1 as LGHNA and CDR2 as YNFKEQ. CDR3 DNA: TGTGCCAGCAGCCAAGATATTACTAGCGGGGGGGCAGCAGATACGCAGTATTTT. Translated, it gives CASSQDITSGGAADTQYF.

The chain is built from TRBV4-1 and TRBJ2-3; unclear D gene. This CDR3 spans 11 amino acids. The ends were cut back, 0 bases at V and 10 bases at J, with 5 bases in the middle. Germline assignment: CDR1 MGHRA and CDR2 YSYEKL. CDR3 nucleotide sequence: TGCGCCAGCAGCCAAGATGTGGCGCAGTATTTT. Its translation is CASSQDVAQYF.

Sample share makes this clone medium-sized. This chain joins TRBV5-4 and TRBJ1-4, with 7 nucleotides matching TRBD1. The CDR3 has 15 residues. Looked up from germline, CDR1 is SGHNT and CDR2 is YYREEE (reference sequence). V trimming: 4 bases; J trimming: 6 bases; junction bases outside the gene matches: 9. This CDR3 reads CASSLNRGIDEKLFF. The CDR3 bases are TGTGCCAGCAGCCTTAACAGGGGAATCGATGAAAAACTGTTTTTT.

V gene TRBV10-2 combines with J gene TRBJ1-6; D uncertain. Trimming stripped 0 bases from V and 3 bases from J, with 6 bases between. The CDR3 is 15 amino acids. The germline CDR1 and CDR2 sequences are WSHSY and SAAADI. The chain's CDR3 is CASSESQVYNSPLHF. The CDR3 DNA reads TGCGCCAGCAGTGAGTCCCAGGTCTATAATTCACCCCTCCACTTT.

The chain uses TRBV18 and TRBJ1-1; D is possibly TRBD1 (6 bases). CDR1 is KGHSH and CDR2 is LQKENI in the germline V gene. The CDR3 length is 16 residues. Trimming took off 4 bases at V and 1 base at J, with 16 bases between the two ends. In nucleotides, the CDR3 is TGTGCCAGCTCACTTACCGGGCAGGGGTCGAACACTGAAGCTTTCTTT. It specifies CASSLTGQGSNTEAFF. Complete variable domain (other parts from reference TRBV18 and TRBJ1-1): NAGVMQNPRHLVRRRGQEARLRCSPMKGHSHVYWYRQLPEEGLKFMVYLQKENIIDESGMPKERFSAEFPKEGPSILRIQQVVRGDSAAYFCASSLTGQGSNTEAFFGQGTRLTVV.

J is TRBJ1-3 and V is TRBV7-9; D remains unclear. CDR1 and CDR2 from the germline V gene are SEHNR and FQNEAQ (reference sequence). This CDR3 has 14 residues. V was clipped by 10 bases and J by 7 bases, with 20 bases between them. The CDR3 spells CATQKEKAGNTIYF. CDR3 bases: TGTGCCACCCAAAAAGAGAAAGCCGGGAACACCATATATTTT.

The chain recombines TRBV6-4 with TRBJ2-5; 9 bases are a match to TRBD1. CDR3 length: 14 amino acids. Germline V gene sequence: CDR1 MRHNA, CDR2 SNTAGT. J gave up 4 bases and V 9 bases, and 9 bases lay outside the gene matches. The CDR3 nucleotides read TGTGCCAGGAACCGGGACAGGGAGGCAGAGACCCAGTACTTC. Its translation: CARNRDREAETQYF.

The V and J genes are TRBV30 and TRBJ2-3; 7 nucleotides line up with TRBD2. Unmatched junction bases numbered 1, after V lost 4 bases and J lost 0 bases. The CDR3 extends over 13 amino acids. The germline V gene encodes CDR1 GTSNPN and CDR2 SVGIG (reference sequence). CDR3 nucleotides: TGTGCCTGGATGCGGGGGAGCACAGATACGCAGTATTTT. This codes for CAWMRGSTDTQYF.

The genes are TRBV5-4 and TRBJ2-7; 9 bases map to TRBD1. This CDR3 has 15 residues. Germline CDR1 and CDR2: SGHNT and YYREEE (reference sequence). Unmatched junction bases numbered 7, after V lost 3 bases and J lost 3 bases. The CDR3 coding sequence is TGTGCCAGCAGCTCACCGGGACAGGGACTCTACGAGCAGTACTTC. Protein sequence: CASSSPGQGLYEQYF.

V and J are TRBV30 and TRBJ1-2; D possibly corresponds to TRBD1 (5 bases). The CDR3 covers 13 residues. The germline V gene has CDR1 GTSNPN and CDR2 SVGIG (reference sequence). Trimming removed 4 bases at V and 8 bases at J, with 17 bases between. The CDR3 reads CAWTEGNLSGYTF. The DNA of the CDR3 is TGTGCCTGGACCGAGGGGAATTTGTCAGGCTACACCTTC.

The rearrangement joins TRBV25-1 to TRBJ2-6, with D perhaps matching TRBD1 (5 bases). The germline V gene has CDR1 MGHDK and CDR2 SYGVNS. The CDR3 totals 17 residues. The V end lost 5 bases, the J end lost 5 bases, and 19 bases lay between the germline ends. CDR3 nucleotides: TGTGCCAGCAGTAGCACACCTGGACAAAGTCGGGCCAACGTCCTGACTTTC. Residues: CASSSTPGQSRANVLTF.